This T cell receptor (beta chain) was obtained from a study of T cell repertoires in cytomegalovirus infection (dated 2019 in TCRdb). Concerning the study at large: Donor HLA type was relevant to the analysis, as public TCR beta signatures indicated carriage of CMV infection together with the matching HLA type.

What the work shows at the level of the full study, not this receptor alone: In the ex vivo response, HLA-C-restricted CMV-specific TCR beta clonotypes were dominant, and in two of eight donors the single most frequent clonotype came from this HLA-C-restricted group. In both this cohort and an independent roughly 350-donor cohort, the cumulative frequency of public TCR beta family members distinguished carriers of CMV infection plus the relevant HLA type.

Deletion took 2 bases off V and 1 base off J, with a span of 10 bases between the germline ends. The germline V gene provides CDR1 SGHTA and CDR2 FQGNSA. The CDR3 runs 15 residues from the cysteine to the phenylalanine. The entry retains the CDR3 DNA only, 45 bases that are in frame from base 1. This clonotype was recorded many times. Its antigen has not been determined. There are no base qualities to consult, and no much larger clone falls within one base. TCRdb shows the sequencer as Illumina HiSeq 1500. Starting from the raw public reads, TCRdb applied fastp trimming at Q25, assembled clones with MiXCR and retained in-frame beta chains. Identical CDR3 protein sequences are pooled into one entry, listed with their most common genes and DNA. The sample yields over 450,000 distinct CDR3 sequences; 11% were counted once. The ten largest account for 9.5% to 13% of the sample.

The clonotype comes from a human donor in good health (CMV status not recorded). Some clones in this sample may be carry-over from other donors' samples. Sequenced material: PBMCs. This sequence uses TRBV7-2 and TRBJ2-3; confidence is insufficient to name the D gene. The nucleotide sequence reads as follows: TGTGCCAGCAGCTTAAACGCCCCGGGCACAGATACGCAGTATTTT. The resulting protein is CASSLNAPGTDTQYF.